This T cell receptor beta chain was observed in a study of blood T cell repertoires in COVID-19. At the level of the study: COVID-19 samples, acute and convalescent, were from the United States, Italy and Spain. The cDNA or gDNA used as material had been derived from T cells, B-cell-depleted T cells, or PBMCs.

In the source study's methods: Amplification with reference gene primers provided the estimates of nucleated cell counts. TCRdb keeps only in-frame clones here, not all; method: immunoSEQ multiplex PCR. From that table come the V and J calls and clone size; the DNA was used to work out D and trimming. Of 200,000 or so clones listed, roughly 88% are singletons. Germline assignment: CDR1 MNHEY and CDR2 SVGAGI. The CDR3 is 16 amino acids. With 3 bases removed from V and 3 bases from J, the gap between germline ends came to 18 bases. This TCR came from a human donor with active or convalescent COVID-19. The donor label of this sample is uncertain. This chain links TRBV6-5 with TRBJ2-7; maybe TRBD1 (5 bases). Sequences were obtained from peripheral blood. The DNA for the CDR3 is TGTGCCAGCAGTTATTCCCTTAGCTGGGGCCTCTACGAGCAGTACTTC. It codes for CASSYSLSWGLYEQYF.